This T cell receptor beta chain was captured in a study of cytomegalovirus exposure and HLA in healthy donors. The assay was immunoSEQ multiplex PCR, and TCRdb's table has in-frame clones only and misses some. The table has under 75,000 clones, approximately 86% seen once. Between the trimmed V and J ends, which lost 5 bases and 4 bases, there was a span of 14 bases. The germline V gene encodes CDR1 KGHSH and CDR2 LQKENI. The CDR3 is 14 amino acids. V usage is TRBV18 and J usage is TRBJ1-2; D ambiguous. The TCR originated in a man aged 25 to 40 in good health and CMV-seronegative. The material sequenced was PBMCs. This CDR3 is CASSSRGFFYGYTF. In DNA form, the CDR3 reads TGTGCCAGCTCATCTCGAGGGTTTTTCTATGGCTACACCTTC.